One sample yielded the 26 T cell receptor beta chains listed below, sequenced in a study of blood T cell repertoires in COVID-19. Clones were sequenced by immunoSEQ multiplex PCR, and TCRdb holds only the in-frame ones, with some missing. The sample has 310,000 or so clones, about 85% seen once. Sequencing used PBMCs or T cells enriched from blood (not recorded which). The receptors shown here come from a woman in her 30s who had recovered from COVID-19.

This clone has just one count. The V call is TRBV7-9, the J call TRBJ1-2, with D unclear. The CDR3 loop spans 14 amino acids. Germline assignment: CDR1 SEHNR and CDR2 FQNEAQ (reference sequence). Trimming cost V 5 bases and J 0 bases, with 10 bases left between them. The CDR3 coding sequence is TGTGCCAGCAGCCGAGACATAGCTAACTATGGCTACACCTTC. Translated, it gives CASSRDIANYGYTF. Combining the CDR3 with reference TRBV7-9 and TRBJ1-2 gives the whole variable domain DTGVSQNPRHKITKRGQNVTFRCDPISEHNRLYWYRQTLGQGPEFLTYFQNEAQLEKSRLLSDRFSAERPKGSFSTLEIQRTEQGDSAMYLCASSRDIANYGYTFGSGTRLTVV.

This CDR3 reads CASSKEGESSYNSPLHF. The CDR3, as DNA: TGTGCCAGCAGCAAAGAGGGGGAGAGCTCCTATAATTCACCCCTCCACTTT. The chain is built from TRBV21-1 and TRBJ1-6; the DNA was not compared with TRBD1, the D call given in the table. TRBV21-1 is a listed pseudogene. The CDR3 sequence is 17 residues long.

The rearrangement uses TRBV9 and TRBJ2-3; 7 bases map to TRBD1. CDR1 and CDR2 from the germline V gene are SGDLS and YYNGEE. The CDR3 is made up of 16 amino acids. The V segment lost 0 bases and the J segment 2 bases; nucleotides outside the gene matches: 6. CDR3 nucleotide sequence: TGTGCCAGCAGCGTAGCGACCGGGACAGCCACAGATACGCAGTATTTT. It is translated as CASSVATGTATDTQYF.

Regarding this clone: This same CDR3 is encoded by further DNA sequences in the sample. The genes are TRBV18 and TRBJ1-1; tentative D call: TRBD1 (6 bases). The CDR3 extends over 13 amino acids. V was shortened by 6 bases and J by 1 base, with 9 bases between the two germline ends. Germline V gene sequence: CDR1 KGHSH, CDR2 LQKENI. The DNA for the CDR3 is TGTGCCAGCTCGCCGGGACAGAACACTGAAGCTTTCTTT. This gives the protein CASSPGQNTEAFF.

The CDR3 nucleotides read TGTGCCAGTAGAAACAGGGGGCCGAAAGATACGCAGTATTTT. This gives the protein CASRNRGPKDTQYF. The chain has TRBV19 and TRBJ2-3; 9 nucleotides match TRBD1. Trimming took 6 bases from V and 5 from J; bases not matched to a gene: 6. The length of the CDR3 is 14 residues. Germline V CDR1 and CDR2: LNHDA, SQIVND (reference sequence).

This clone came up a few times. The gene calls are TRBV7-2 and TRBJ1-2; maybe TRBD1 (5 bases). The CDR3 covers 15 residues. Trimming pared 4 bases from V and 3 bases from J, leaving 15 bases between. Germline V gene data show CDR1 as SGHTA and CDR2 as FQGNSA. CDR3: CASSSPFGGDYGYTF. CDR3 bases: TGTGCCAGCAGCTCCCCCTTTGGAGGGGACTATGGCTACACCTTC.

The V and J genes are TRBV2 and TRBJ1-3; D call uncertain. The CDR3 has 17 amino acids. Germline V CDR1 and CDR2: SNHLY, FYNNEI. V lost 0 bases and J lost 3, with 15 bases in between. The CDR3 spells CASSEALLRAFGNTIYF. As DNA, the CDR3 is TGTGCCAGCAGTGAAGCGCTTCTGAGGGCCTTTGGAAACACCATATATTTT. Based on the CDR3 plus reference TRBV2 and TRBJ1-3, the full variable domain is EPEVTQTPSHQVTQMGQEVILRCVPISNHLYFYWYRQILGQKVEFLVSFYNNEISEKSEIFDDQFSVERPDGSNFTLKIRSTKLEDSAMYFCASSEALLRAFGNTIYFGEGSWLTVV.

The CDR3 DNA is TGTGCCAGTACCCCCCTGACGGGTTTGGGCACAGATACGCAGTATTTT. Protein: CASTPLTGLGTDTQYF. The genes are TRBV19 and TRBJ2-3; D is unresolved. The V and J ends lost 7 bases and 1 base respectively, with 18 bases between them. Germline values: CDR1 LNHDA, CDR2 SQIVND (reference sequence). This CDR3 has 16 amino acids.

The chain recombines TRBV7-9 with TRBJ1-1; 7 bases agree with TRBD1. This CDR3 has 13 amino acids. V was clipped by 6 bases and J by 6 bases; unmatched bases: 7. Germline CDR1 reads SEHNR; CDR2 reads FQNEAQ (reference sequence). Here the CDR3 DNA reads TGTGCCAGCAGTTACGACAGGGACGCTGAAGCTTTCTTT. The encoded protein is CASSYDRDAEAFF.

This chain uses TRBV9 with TRBJ1-1, with D possibly TRBD1 on 5 matching bases. Germline V CDR1 and CDR2: SGDLS, YYNGEE. The ends were cut back, 3 bases at V and 2 bases at J, with 14 bases in the middle. There are 15 residues in the CDR3. The CDR3 loop is CASSERQSVNTEAFF. CDR3 nucleotide sequence: TGTGCCAGCAGCGAGCGACAGAGTGTCAACACTGAAGCTTTCTTT. The full variable domain, completed using reference TRBV9 and TRBJ1-1, is DSGVTQTPKHLITATGQRVTLRCSPRSGDLSVYWYQQSLDQGLQFLIQYYNGEERAKGNILERFSAQQFPDLHSELNLSSLELGDSALYFCASSERQSVNTEAFFGQGTRLTVV.

This clone was seen once. The chain has TRBV7-9 and TRBJ1-2; the D is unclear. This CDR3 spans 12 amino acids. The germline V gene encodes CDR1 SEHNR and CDR2 FQNEAQ (reference sequence). V gave up 5 bases and J gave up 4 bases, with 8 bases separating them. The CDR3 DNA reads TGTGCCAGCAGCCCCGGGATCTATGGCTACACCTTC. This gives the protein CASSPGIYGYTF.

Worth noting for this clone: The junction differs from germline at one of its ends, possibly a read error. The chain combines TRBV7-2 with TRBJ2-4; 15 nucleotides align to TRBD2. The CDR3 runs to 15 residues. CDR1 SGHTA and CDR2 FQGNSA come from the germline V gene. The CDR3 loop reads CASSRTGLAGGSSAF. In DNA, the CDR3 is TGTGCCAGCAGCCGGACGGGACTAGCGGGGGGTTCTTCGGCCTTC.

The V and J genes are TRBV29-1 and TRBJ1-4; no clear D. The CDR3 spans 16 residues. The germline gives CDR1 SQVTM, CDR2 ANQGSEA. Trimming removed 6 bases at V and 4 bases at J, with 21 bases between. The DNA of the CDR3 is TGCAGCGTGATAGAGGGTGGGGAGCTCATTAATGAAAAACTGTTTTTT. It translates to CSVIEGGELINEKLFF.

The chain combines TRBV6-5 with TRBJ1-2; 7 positions agree with TRBD1. The CDR3 consists of 14 residues. Trimming at V came to 2 bases and at J to 3 bases, leaving 3 bases not matched to a gene. Germline V gene data show CDR1 as MNHEY and CDR2 as SVGAGI. Written as DNA, the CDR3 is TGTGCCAGCAGTTACAGGGGGCTAGACTATGGCTACACCTTC. As protein: CASSYRGLDYGYTF.

The V and J genes are TRBV30 and TRBJ2-1, with D tentatively TRBD2 (6 bases). The CDR3 runs to 11 residues. The germline CDR1 and CDR2 sequences are GTSNPN and SVGIG (reference sequence). Trimming pared 4 bases from V and 15 bases from J, leaving 16 bases between. As DNA, the CDR3 is TGTGCCTGGACCCACGGGGGATCGCCGTTCTTC. Amino acids: CAWTHGGSPFF.

The chain couples TRBV7-2 to TRBJ1-3, with D possibly being TRBD1 (5 bases). In germline, CDR1 is SGHTA, CDR2 FQGNSA. The CDR3 has 17 amino acids. Deletions cut 5 bases from V and 0 bases from J, with 17 bases between. The CDR3 here is CASSLTGGAISGNTIYF. In nucleotides, the CDR3 is TGTGCCAGCAGCCTCACGGGGGGAGCAATCTCTGGAAACACCATATATTTT.

This clone was seen only once. The V and J genes are TRBV9 and TRBJ2-7; 7 bases align to TRBD2. Trimming cost V 0 bases and J 3 bases; bases outside gene matches: 3. The CDR3 covers 14 residues. From germline, CDR1 is SGDLS and CDR2 YYNGEE. As DNA, the CDR3 is TGTGCCAGCAGCGTAGATTCTAGCGGCTACGAGCAGTACTTC. It encodes CASSVDSSGYEQYF.

The chain has TRBV25-1 and TRBJ1-1; D remains ambiguous. CDR1 and CDR2 from the germline V gene are MGHDK and SYGVNS. There are 13 residues in the CDR3. The V gene lost 6 bases and the J gene lost 0 bases, with 8 bases spanning the gap. The CDR3 coding sequence is TGTGCCAGCAGGGTGGGCCTGAACACTGAAGCTTTCTTT. Translation: CASRVGLNTEAFF.

The chain has TRBV25-1 and TRBJ1-2; 7 bases map to TRBD1. V was clipped by 1 base and J by 3 bases; unmatched bases: 8. The CDR3 length is 16 residues. Germline lookup yields CDR1 MGHDK and CDR2 SYGVNS. CDR3 bases: TGTGCCAGCAGTGAATGGGAGACAGGGATGGACTATGGCTACACCTTC. Protein: CASSEWETGMDYGYTF.

The V call is TRBV25-1, the J call TRBJ1-1; TRBD1 aligns across 10 bases. V was clipped by 3 bases and J by 0 bases; unmatched bases: 7. CDR1 is MGHDK and CDR2 is SYGVNS in the germline V gene. This CDR3 comprises 17 residues. The chain's CDR3 is CASSDGTGVMLNTEAFF. In nucleotides, the CDR3 is TGTGCCAGCAGTGACGGGACAGGGGTAATGTTGAACACTGAAGCTTTCTTT.

This sequence joins TRBV27 and TRBJ1-6; no firm D call. The CDR3 sequence is 15 residues long. The V gene lost 8 bases and the J gene lost 2 bases, with 13 bases spanning the gap. CDR1 is MNHEY, CDR2 SMNVEV, per germline (reference sequence). The CDR3 DNA follows: TGTGCCAGCTCCCTGAGCGGCACCTATAATTCACCCCTCCACTTT. Amino acid sequence: CASSLSGTYNSPLHF.

V and J are TRBV19 and TRBJ1-2, with D uncertain. Germline-derived CDR1 and CDR2 are LNHDA and SQIVND (reference sequence). The CDR3 extends over 15 amino acids. The germline V and J ends were trimmed by 5 bases and 2 bases, with 15 bases remaining between them. This CDR3 reads CASSRSAERNYGYTF. The CDR3, as DNA: TGTGCCAGTAGTCGGTCGGCGGAGAGGAACTATGGCTACACCTTC. Drawing the rest from reference TRBV19 and TRBJ1-2, the complete variable domain is DGGITQSPKYLFRKEGQNVTLSCEQNLNHDAMYWYRQDPGQGLRLIYYSQIVNDFQKGDIAEGYSVSREKKESFPLTVTSAQKNPTAFYLCASSRSAERNYGYTFGSGTRLTVV.

The chain combines TRBV6-2 or TRBV6-3 with TRBJ2-7, with D maybe TRBD1 (5 bases). In germline, CDR1 is MNHEY, CDR2 SVGEGT. This CDR3 is 14 amino acids long. Trimming removed 5 bases at V and 6 bases at J, with 17 bases between. CDR3 DNA sequence: TGTGCCAGCAGTCGGACAACCCAATTAGGCGAGCAGTACTTC. It translates to CASSRTTQLGEQYF.

The chain has TRBV11-3 and TRBJ2-1, with a weak D call TRBD1 (5 bases). From germline, CDR1 is SGHNT and CDR2 YENEEA. The CDR3 runs to 12 residues. The V end lost 5 bases, the J end lost 8 bases, and 10 bases lay between the germline ends. The CDR3 nucleotides are TGTGCCAGCAGCGGGGCCCTCGATGAGCAGTTCTTC. Amino acids: CASSGALDEQFF.

The genes are TRBV27 and TRBJ1-5; no reliable D call. Trimming cost V 0 bases and J 6 bases, with 9 bases left between them. This CDR3 region has 14 residues. Per the germline V gene, CDR1 is MNHEY and CDR2 is SMNVEV (reference sequence). CDR3 sequence: CASSLSGVGQPQHF. The CDR3 region has the DNA TGTGCCAGCAGTTTATCCGGGGTCGGTCAGCCCCAGCATTTT.

This clone was observed a handful of times. The V call is TRBV7-9, the J call TRBJ1-1; perhaps TRBD1 as D (6 bases). CDR3 size: 15 residues. From germline, CDR1 is SEHNR and CDR2 FQNEAQ (reference sequence). Trimming pared 1 base from V and 6 bases from J, leaving 15 bases between. DNA of the CDR3: TGTGCCAGCAGCTTAGGGACTTACAGGGACGCTGAAGCTTTCTTT. Protein sequence: CASSLGTYRDAEAFF.